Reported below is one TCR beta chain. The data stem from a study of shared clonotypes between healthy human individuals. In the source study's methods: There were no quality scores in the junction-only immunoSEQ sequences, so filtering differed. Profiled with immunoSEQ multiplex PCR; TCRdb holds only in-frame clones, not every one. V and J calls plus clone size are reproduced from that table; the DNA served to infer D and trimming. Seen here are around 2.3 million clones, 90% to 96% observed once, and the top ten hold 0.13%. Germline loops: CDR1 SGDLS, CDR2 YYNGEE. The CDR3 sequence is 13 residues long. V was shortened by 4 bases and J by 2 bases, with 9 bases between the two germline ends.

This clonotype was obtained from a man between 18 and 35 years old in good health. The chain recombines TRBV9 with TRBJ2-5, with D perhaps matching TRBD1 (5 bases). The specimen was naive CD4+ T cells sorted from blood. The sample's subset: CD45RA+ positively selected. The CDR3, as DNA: TGTGCCAGCAGCCTGGGGCAGCAAGAGACCCAGTACTTC. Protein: CASSLGQQETQYF.